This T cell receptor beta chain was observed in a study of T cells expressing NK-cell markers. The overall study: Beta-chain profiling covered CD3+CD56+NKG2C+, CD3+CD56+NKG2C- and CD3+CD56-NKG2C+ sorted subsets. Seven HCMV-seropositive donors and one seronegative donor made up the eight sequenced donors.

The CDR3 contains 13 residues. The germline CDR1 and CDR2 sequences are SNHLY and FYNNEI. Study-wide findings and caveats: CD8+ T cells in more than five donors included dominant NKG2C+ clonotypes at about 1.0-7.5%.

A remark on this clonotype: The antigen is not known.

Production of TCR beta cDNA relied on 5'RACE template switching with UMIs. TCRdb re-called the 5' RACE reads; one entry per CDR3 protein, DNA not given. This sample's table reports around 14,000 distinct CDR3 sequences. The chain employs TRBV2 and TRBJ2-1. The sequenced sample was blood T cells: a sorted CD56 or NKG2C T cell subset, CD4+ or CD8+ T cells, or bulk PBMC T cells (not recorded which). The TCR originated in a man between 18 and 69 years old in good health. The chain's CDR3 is CASSEVVYNEQFF.